One sample yielded the 27 T cell receptor beta chains listed below, sequenced in a study of regulatory T cells in long-lasting Graves disease. The time point here: newly diagnosed GD, antithyroid drugs for less than 3 months. RNA isolated from PBMCs was used to make the TCR library. Library construction for TCR beta used iRepertoire HTBI primers and Arm-PCR of CDR3 regions. MiXCR, applied by TCRdb to the multiplex PCR reads, yields one record per CDR3 protein. The table shows about 240,000 distinct CDR3 sequences, with around 21% occurring only once. The sequencing here drew on peripheral blood mononuclear cells (PBMCs), taken at new diagnosis, from a patient treated with antithyroid drugs. Every receptor here comes from a female donor with Graves disease.

This clonotype has a count of ten or more. This chain joins TRBV5-1 and TRBJ1-6, with 7 nucleotides matching TRBD1. Trimming cost V 4 bases and J 10 bases; bases outside gene matches: 20. Germline V CDR1 and CDR2: SGHRS, YFSETQ. The CDR3 is 18 amino acids. The CDR3 is CASSPAVTGAQRRSPLHF. The CDR3 DNA reads as TGCGCCAGCAGCCCTGCCGTAACAGGGGCGCAGAGACGATCACCCCTCCACTTT.

The J gene is TRBJ2-7, the V gene TRBV24-1; no clear D. The ends were cut back, 6 bases at V and 3 bases at J, with 11 bases in the middle. From germline, CDR1 is KGHDR and CDR2 SFDVKD. CDR3 size: 13 residues. CDR3 sequence: CATSRSALYEQYF. The CDR3 DNA reads as TGTGCCACCAGTCGGTCCGCCCTCTACGAGCAGTACTTC.

This clonotype was counted at least ten times. The rearrangement links TRBV4-1 to TRBJ2-7, with D uncertain. The germline CDR1 and CDR2 sequences are MGHRA and YSYEKL. V gave up 1 base and J gave up 4 bases, with 11 bases separating them. The CDR3 consists of 14 residues. CDR3 nucleotides: TGCGCCAGCAGCCAAGGAGGCACTACTTACGAGCAGTACTTC. Translated, it gives CASSQGGTTYEQYF.

This clonotype was picked up many times. V and J are TRBV29-1 and TRBJ1-1, with D tentatively TRBD1 (5 bases). Trimming took 4 bases from V and 4 from J, leaving 13 bases between them. CDR1 is SQVTM, CDR2 ANQGSEA, per germline. CDR3 length: 13 residues. The CDR3 here is CSVVPGWGTEAFF. CDR3 in DNA: TGCAGCGTTGTGCCAGGGTGGGGCACTGAAGCTTTCTTT.

This clonotype was seen repeatedly, ten times or more. The chain joins TRBV3-1 to TRBJ2-3; 10 bases fit TRBD2. The CDR3 totals 16 residues. The V gene end was trimmed by 1 base and the J gene end by 4 bases; junction bases not matched to a gene: 5. Germline V gene sequence: CDR1 LGHDT, CDR2 YNNKEL (reference sequence). The CDR3 sequence: CASSQVTSGHADTQYF. The CDR3 DNA reads TGTGCCAGCAGCCAAGTGACTAGCGGGCACGCAGATACGCAGTATTTT.

This clonotype was observed many times. The V call is TRBV6-1, the J call TRBJ2-5; D remains ambiguous. The germline gives CDR1 MNHNS, CDR2 SASEGT. V was shortened by 6 bases and J by 7 bases, with 12 bases between the two germline ends. CDR3 length: 12 amino acids. Written as DNA, the CDR3 is TGTGCCAGCAGCCGGATTGTCGGGACCCAGTACTTC. It is translated as CASSRIVGTQYF.

At least ten counts were recorded for this clonotype. The gene calls are TRBV27 and TRBJ2-1; 11 bases fit TRBD2. The J segment lost 4 bases and the V segment lost 9 bases, leaving 2 bases of the junction unmatched. The CDR3 is 13 amino acids. Per the germline V gene, CDR1 is MNHEY and CDR2 is SMNVEV (reference sequence). The CDR3 region is CASTSGGYNEQFF. As DNA, the CDR3 is TGTGCCAGTACTAGCGGGGGTTACAATGAGCAGTTCTTC.

This clonotype was recorded only once. This is likely an artifact of a read error, given a far larger clone one base away. V usage is TRBV7-3 and J usage is TRBJ2-1; 8 positions match TRBD1. CDR1 is SGHTA, CDR2 FQGTGA, per germline. The CDR3 spans 14 residues. With V trimmed by 5 bases and J by 10 bases, 10 bases remained unmatched. The CDR3 DNA is TGTGCCAGCAGCCTCGGACAGGGTAACACCGAGCAGTTCTTC. It is translated as CASSLGQGNTEQFF. The complete variable domain, with remaining parts taken from reference TRBV7-3 and TRBJ2-1, reads GAGVSQTPSNKVTEKGKYVELRCDPISGHTALYWYRQSLGQGPEFLIYFQGTGAADDSGLPNDRFFAVRPEGSVSTLKIQRTERGDSAVYLCASSLGQGNTEQFFGPGTRLTVL.

This clonotype came up many times. This chain joins TRBV29-1 and TRBJ2-1; D may be TRBD2 (7 bases). Germline CDR1 and CDR2: SQVTM and ANQGSEA. The CDR3 is 13 amino acids. CDR3 coding DNA: TGCGGAGGGGGGGGGGCAGCCTACAATGAGCAGTTCTTC. Protein product: CGGGGAAYNEQFF.

Of note for this clonotype: This may come from a read error, since a much larger clone is one base off. This rearrangement joins TRBV7-9 to TRBJ2-7; 8 bases map to TRBD1. Germline CDR1 and CDR2: SEHNR and FQNEAQ (reference sequence). CDR3 length: 13 amino acids. CDR3 sequence reads: CASSRDRYFGQHF. CDR3 in DNA: TGTGCCAGCAGCCGGGACAGGTACTTTGGGCAGCACTTC.

The sample holds a few counts of this clonotype. V gene TRBV19 combines with J gene TRBJ1-5, with D perhaps matching TRBD1 (5 bases). Germline values: CDR1 LNHDA, CDR2 SQIVND (reference sequence). The V gene lost 4 bases and the J gene lost 1 base, with 17 bases spanning the gap. The CDR3 extends over 17 amino acids. The CDR3 DNA sequence: TGTGCCAGTAGTACGGGCCGGTGGGGGGGAAGCAATCAGCCCCAGCATTTT. Translation gives CASSTGRWGGSNQPQHF.

A remark on this clonotype: A read error may explain this, as a much larger clone is one base away. The chain is built from TRBV27 and TRBJ1-3, with D perhaps TRBD1 (5 bases). V was cut by 5 bases and J by 2 bases, with 13 bases left in between. The CDR3 runs 15 residues. CDR1 and CDR2 from the germline V gene are MNHEY and SMNVEV (reference sequence). The CDR3: CASSPRGGTGNTIYF. CDR3 in DNA: TGTGCCAGCAGTCCAAGGGGAGGGACTGGAAACACCATATATTTT.

This clonotype has a count of ten or more. The rearrangement joins TRBV6-5 to TRBJ2-2, with TRBD2 matching over 8 bases. V dropped 4 bases and J dropped 5; count of bases not matched to a gene: 6. Per the germline V gene, CDR1 is MNHEY and CDR2 is SVGAGI. The CDR3 extends over 15 amino acids. CDR3 DNA sequence: TGTGCCAGCAGTTTTTCGGGGGGGGGGACCGGGGAGCTGTTTTTT. This codes for CASSFSGGGTGELFF.

This clonotype came up a few times. V usage is TRBV6-5 and J usage is TRBJ1-2, with unresolved D. Deletions cut 2 bases from V and 8 bases from J, with 15 bases between. Germline CDR1 MNHEY, CDR2 SVGAGI. This CDR3 contains 14 residues. CDR3 in DNA: TGTGCCAGCAGTTACGGAACGGAGCTTCGGGGCTACACCTTC. Protein product: CASSYGTELRGYTF.

At least ten counts were recorded for this clonotype. The rearrangement uses TRBV7-9 and TRBJ1-1; possible D gene TRBD1, 6 bases. Germline V lookup: CDR1 SEHNR, CDR2 FQNEAQ (reference sequence). The V gene lost 0 bases and the J gene lost 5 bases, with 16 bases spanning the gap. This CDR3 contains 16 residues. CDR3 sequence reads: CASSLALGPGETEAFF. CDR3 DNA sequence: TGTGCCAGCAGCTTAGCGCTAGGTCCAGGGGAGACTGAAGCTTTCTTT.

This clonotype was recorded many times. The chain links TRBV11-1 to TRBJ2-3; TRBD1 matches 8 bases. V gave up 5 bases and J gave up 9 bases; unmatched junction bases: 10. Germline V lookup: CDR1 SGHAT, CDR2 FQDESV (reference sequence). This CDR3 spans 14 amino acids. The CDR3 nucleotides are TGTGCCAGCAGCCCAGACAGGGGTGGGGGGACGCAGTATTTT. As protein: CASSPDRGGGTQYF.

The chain joins TRBV4-1 to TRBJ1-5, with 8 bases that match TRBD1. With 1 base clipped from V and 2 bases from J, the junction kept 4 bases outside the gene matches. CDR1 MGHRA and CDR2 YSYEKL come from the germline V gene. This CDR3 has 16 amino acids. CDR3 nucleotides: TGCGCCAGCAGCCAAGGTCAGGGGGCAGGCAATCAGCCCCAGCATTTT. Its protein is CASSQGQGAGNQPQHF.

This clonotype was found many times. The CDR3 DNA sequence: TGTGCCAGCAGTTTATGGGGTGGCTACACCTTC. Its translation is CASSLWGGYTF. The rearrangement links TRBV28 to TRBJ1-2; D not certain. This CDR3 has 11 residues. V dropped 0 bases and J dropped 7 bases, with 3 bases sitting between them. Germline V CDR1 and CDR2: MDHEN, SYDVKM.

There are many counts of this clonotype. This chain links TRBV5-1 with TRBJ1-1; tentative D call: TRBD1 (5 bases). This CDR3 has 13 amino acids. Germline CDR1 SGHRS, CDR2 YFSETQ. The V end lost 4 bases, the J end lost 0 bases, and 7 bases lay between the germline ends. The CDR3 DNA reads as TGCGCCAGCAGCCGGGGGGTGAACACTGAAGCTTTCTTT. Its translation: CASSRGVNTEAFF.

This clonotype occurred many times. This chain uses TRBV5-8 with TRBJ2-1; maybe TRBD1 (6 bases). Germline V gives CDR1 SGHTS, CDR2 YDEGEE. Trimming cost V 3 bases and J 10 bases, with 17 bases left between them. CDR3 length equals 14 residues. The CDR3 coding sequence is TGTGCCAGCAGCTCTTTGACAGGATCTAGGGAGCAGTTCTTC. It translates to CASSSLTGSREQFF.

This clonotype appeared many times. The chain joins TRBV7-2 to TRBJ2-1; 7 nucleotides agree with TRBD1. CDR1 SGHTA and CDR2 FQGNSA come from the germline V gene. V shed 6 bases and J 2 bases; nucleotides not matched to a gene: 10. The CDR3 is made up of 16 amino acids. CDR3 amino acids: CASRPMTGTAYNEQFF. The CDR3 bases are TGTGCCAGCAGGCCGATGACCGGGACAGCCTACAATGAGCAGTTCTTC. The full variable domain, in which reference TRBV7-2 and TRBJ2-1 provide the parts outside the CDR3, is GAGVSQSPSNKVTEKGKDVELRCDPISGHTALYWYRQSLGQGLEFLIYFQGNSAPDKSGLPSDRFSAERTGGSVSTLTIQRTQQEDSAVYLCASRPMTGTAYNEQFFGPGTRLTVL.

The count of this clonotype is one. A clone one base away is much larger, so this may be a read error. The chain is built from TRBV18 and TRBJ2-5; D is perhaps TRBD2 (6 bases). The CDR3 loop spans 15 amino acids. Germline V gene sequence: CDR1 KGHSH, CDR2 LQKENI. The CDR3 loop is CANSPPQGRGKTQYF. The CDR3 DNA reads as TGTGCCAACTCACCACCCCAGGGCCGCGGGAAGACCCAGTACTTC.

This clonotype was recorded at least ten times. The chain carries TRBV20-1 and TRBJ1-1; a possible D gene is TRBD1 (5 bases). Germline loops: CDR1 DFQATT, CDR2 SNEGSKA (reference sequence). Deletions cut 1 base from V and 0 bases from J, with 6 bases between. The CDR3 runs to 13 residues. CDR3 bases: TGCAGTGCTAGAGCAGGGATGAACACTGAAGCTTTCTTT. Translated, it gives CSARAGMNTEAFF.

This clonotype has just a few counts. This sequence joins TRBV18 and TRBJ2-1; 8 bases map to TRBD2. Germline V gives CDR1 KGHSH, CDR2 LQKENI. The ends lost 2 bases at V and 0 bases at J; junction bases unmatched: 9. The CDR3 loop spans 18 amino acids. CDR3 amino acids: CASSPTKNSGSSYNEQFF. CDR3 DNA: TGTGCCAGCTCACCAACCAAAAACAGCGGGAGCTCCTACAATGAGCAGTTCTTC.

This clonotype was seen repeatedly, ten times or more. The CDR3 here is CSASLGALGEKLFF. CDR3 bases: TGCAGTGCTAGTCTCGGGGCGTTGGGAGAAAAACTGTTTTTT. This sequence joins TRBV20-1 and TRBJ1-4; perhaps TRBD1 as D (5 bases). This CDR3 is built from 14 residues. V lost 3 bases and J 8 bases, leaving 16 bases between the germline ends. Germline V gene lookup returns CDR1 DFQATT and CDR2 SNEGSKA (reference sequence).

The chain joins TRBV12-3 or TRBV12-4 to TRBJ1-1; TRBD1 agrees at 8 bases. The J segment lost 1 base and the V segment lost 7 bases, leaving 8 bases of the junction unmatched. CDR3 length equals 15 residues. DNA of the CDR3: TGTGCCAGCACCACGCAGGGGGCCCAGAACACTGAAGCTTTCTTT. It codes for CASTTQGAQNTEAFF.

This clonotype was counted at least ten times. The CDR3 bases are TGTGCCAGCAGTTACCCTAGCGGGGGGGTAAACAATGAGCAGTTCTTC. This sequence encodes CASSYPSGGVNNEQFF. The gene calls are TRBV6-5 and TRBJ2-1, with TRBD2 identical over 12 bases. The CDR3 has 16 residues. CDR1 is MNHEY, CDR2 SVGAGI, per germline. The trim removed 2 bases at V and 5 bases at J, leaving 4 bases unmatched.